This T cell receptor (beta chain) was documented in a study of blood T cell repertoires in COVID-19. CDR3 length: 15 residues. J was trimmed by 0 bases and V by 5 bases; bases with no gene match: 6. Looked up from germline, CDR1 is MNHEY and CDR2 is SMNVEV (reference sequence). Produced via immunoSEQ multiplex PCR; TCRdb's table is partial and in-frame only. The table shows tens of thousands of clones, with just under 90% occurring only once. The material sequenced was peripheral blood. The source is a man aged 55 to 70 with acute or convalescent COVID-19. The V gene is TRBV27, the J gene TRBJ1-1; TRBD1 matches 7 bases. CDR3 protein: CASSARDSLNTEAFF. CDR3 coding DNA: TGTGCCAGCAGTGCTCGGGACAGCCTGAACACTGAAGCTTTCTTT.